The rows below give T cell receptor beta chains drawn from one sample of a study of response to subunit inactivated influenza vaccine. TCRdb reprocessed the RT-PCR reads with MiXCR, giving one entry per CDR3 protein. The sample records approximately 520,000 distinct CDR3 sequences, 16% being singletons. The specimen was CD4+ T cells sorted from PBMCs, collected about 23 months after vaccination. These receptors originate from a man aged 50 to 75 who received an inactivated influenza vaccine. The CDR3 runs from the conserved cysteine through the conserved F or W. Each record gives: D gene, V gene, J gene, clone size, CDR3 DNA, CDR3 protein. A D gene is named only where the DNA matches it firmly. Clone size is stated in some rows and not others, as once, few, many or a class when expanded.

>TRBD2|TRBV12-3/TRBV12-4|TRBJ2-3|-
TGTGCCAGCAGTCCCGGTCCGGCGGGAGCCGATCGCACAGATACGCAGTATTTT
CASSPGPAGADRTDTQYF
>-|TRBV24-1|TRBJ2-1|-
TGTGCCACCAGTGCGACTAGTTCCTACAATGAGCAGTTCTTC
CATSATSSYNEQFF
>TRBD1|TRBV7-2|TRBJ2-3|few
TGTGCCAGCAGCTATATTAAGACAGGGGATACGCAGTATTTT
CASSYIKTGDTQYF
>-|TRBV7-9|TRBJ2-2|few
TGTGCCAGCAGCTTAGCGCTCATTCCCGGGGAGCTGTTTTTT
CASSLALIPGELFF
>TRBD1|TRBV20-1|TRBJ2-7|-
TGCAGTGCCCACGGGGACAGGGGGATGTACGAGCAGTACTTC
CSAHGDRGMYEQYF
>-|TRBV9|TRBJ2-2|few
TGTGCCAGCAGCGTAGGCCAGTCAGACACCGGGGAGCTGTTTTTT
CASSVGQSDTGELFF
>TRBD2|TRBV6-8|TRBJ2-1|-
TGTGCCGGGGGAGAGCGGGGCCCCAATGAGCAGTTCTTC
CAGGERGPNEQFF
>-|TRBV12-3/TRBV12-4|TRBJ1-2|-
TGTGCCAGCAGGGGGCTGGCTCGCTATGGCTACACCTTC
CASRGLARYGYTF
>TRBD1|TRBV10-3|TRBJ1-4|-
TGTGCCATAGGACAGGGGATTAATGAAAAACTGTTTTTT
CAIGQGINEKLFF
>-|TRBV5-1|TRBJ2-2|many
TGTGCCAGCAGTTTCCAGAACACCGGGGAGCTGTTTTTT
CASSFQNTGELFF
>-|TRBV20-1|TRBJ2-7|-
TGCAGTGCTAGAGACGGCCTTTACGAGCAGTACTTC
CSARDGLYEQYF
>-|TRBV27|TRBJ2-1|-
TGTGCCAGCAGTCCCGACGGGTTCACCGGTGAGCAGTTCTTC
CASSPDGFTGEQFF
>-|TRBV5-1|TRBJ2-2|-
TGCGCCAGCTGGGTTGGCGGGGAGTACACCGGGGAGCTGTTTTTT
CASWVGGEYTGELFF
>TRBD2|TRBV10-3|TRBJ2-7|many
TGTGCCATCACCCAGCGGGAGGGGGGCGAGCAGTACTTC
CAITQREGGEQYF
>-|TRBV12-3/TRBV12-4|TRBJ1-4|-
TGTGCCAGCAACTCTCGCAGGGTAGGAGGAGAAAAACTGTTTTTT
CASNSRRVGGEKLFF
>-|TRBV11-2|TRBJ1-3|few
TGTGCCAGCAGCTTAACCGGAGACACCATATATTTT
CASSLTGDTIYF
>TRBD2|TRBV3-1|TRBJ2-3|-
TGTGCCAGCAGCCACTGGAGCGGGACTTCCACAGATACGCAGTATTTT
CASSHWSGTSTDTQYF
>-|TRBV12-3/TRBV12-4|TRBJ1-3|many
TGTGCCAGCAGTTTAGCGCTTGGAAACACCATATATTTT
CASSLALGNTIYF
>-|TRBV28|TRBJ1-1|few
TGTGCCAGCAGTTTATACGTTGTAACTGAAGCTTTCTTT
CASSLYVVTEAFF
>TRBD1|TRBV5-4|TRBJ2-5|few
TGTGCCAGCAGCCCTGGACAGGGGGCCCAGGAGACCCAGTACTTC
CASSPGQGAQETQYF
>-|TRBV6-2/TRBV6-3|TRBJ2-7|few
TGTGCCAGCAGAAACGGTCCACCGGCTTACGAGCAGTACTTC
CASRNGPPAYEQYF
>TRBD1|TRBV5-1|TRBJ1-2|-
TGCGCCAGCTCCCCCAGCGGGACAGTTTCAAACTATGGCTACACCTTC
CASSPSGTVSNYGYTF
>TRBD1|TRBV20-1|TRBJ2-7|few
TGCAGTGCTAGAGTTAGAGGACAGGAAAAGTTC
CSARVRGQEKF
>-|TRBV29-1|TRBJ2-1|-
TGCAGCGTACTGAAAGCGGGTGGTTCCTACAATGAGCAGTTCTTC
CSVLKAGGSYNEQFF
>-|TRBV29-1|TRBJ2-3|many
TGCAGCAGTAGACCTCGGACAGATACGCAGTATTTT
CSSRPRTDTQYF
>-|TRBV29-1|TRBJ1-1|many
TGCAGCGTTGAAGATCAGACAGCGAACACTGAAGCTTTCTTT
CSVEDQTANTEAFF
>-|TRBV12-3/TRBV12-4|TRBJ1-5|-
TGTGCCAGCAGTTTATCCCTGGCTCAGCCCCAGCATTTT
CASSLSLAQPQHF
>-|TRBV20-1|TRBJ2-2|few
TGCAGTGCTACTAACAGGATCTGGAAGAACACCGGGGAGCTGTTTTTT
CSATNRIWKNTGELFF
>TRBD2|TRBV10-3|TRBJ2-1|many
TGTGCCATCCGATCTAGCGGGAGGGCCGGAGAGCAGTTCTTC
CAIRSSGRAGEQFF
>-|TRBV11-1|TRBJ2-4|few
TGTGCCAGCAGCCCCAGAGCCAAAAACATTCAGTACTTC
CASSPRAKNIQYF
>TRBD2|TRBV5-1|TRBJ2-5|-
TGCGCCAGCAGCCCGGGACTAGCGGGAGCGGGGGAGACCCAGTACTTC
CASSPGLAGAGETQYF